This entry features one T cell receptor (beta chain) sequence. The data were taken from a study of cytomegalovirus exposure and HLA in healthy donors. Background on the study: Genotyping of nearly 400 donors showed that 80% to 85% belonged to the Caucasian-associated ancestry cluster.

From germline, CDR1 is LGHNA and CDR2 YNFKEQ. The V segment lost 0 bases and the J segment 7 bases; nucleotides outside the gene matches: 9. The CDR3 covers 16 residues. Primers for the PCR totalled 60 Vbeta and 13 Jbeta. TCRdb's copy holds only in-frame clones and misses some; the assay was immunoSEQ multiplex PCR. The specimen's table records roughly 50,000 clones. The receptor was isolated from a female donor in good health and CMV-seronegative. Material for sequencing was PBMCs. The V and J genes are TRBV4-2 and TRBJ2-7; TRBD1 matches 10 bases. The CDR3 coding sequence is TGTGCCAGCAGCCAAGATTATGGACAGGGGGATCGGGAGCAGTACTTC. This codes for CASSQDYGQGDREQYF.